These T cell receptor beta chains were read from a single sample in a study of blood T cell repertoires in COVID-19. Here immunoSEQ multiplex PCR was the method, and the copy in TCRdb shows in-frame clones only, minus some. The sample lists a few hundred thousand clones; roughly 85% were seen once. Specimen: PBMCs or T cells enriched from blood (not recorded which). These receptors all stem from a woman aged 50 to 60 who had recovered from COVID-19. CDR3s include the opening cysteine and the closing phenylalanine or tryptophan. The D gene is left open where the match is weak. Size is omitted from some rows. Given values are once, few, many or a class for expanded clones.

j_call,d_call,v_call,clone_size,cdr3_aa,cdr3_nt
TRBJ1-4,TRBD1,TRBV10-2,NA,CATKGTGGNEKLFF,TGCGCCACCAAAGGGACAGGGGGCAATGAAAAACTGTTTTTT
TRBJ2-2,NA,TRBV5-1,NA,CASSLAGGAVGELFF,TGCGCCAGCAGCTTGGCCGGGGGAGCGGTCGGGGAGCTGTTTTTT
TRBJ1-2,NA,TRBV18,NA,CASSDQAYGYTF,TGTGCCAGCTCAGACCAGGCCTATGGCTACACCTTC
TRBJ2-7,TRBD2,TRBV7-2,NA,CASSLDPPAGRYEQYF,TGTGCCAGCAGCTTAGACCCCCCAGCGGGAAGGTACGAGCAGTACTTC
TRBJ2-7,TRBD1,TRBV19,NA,CASRGQGASSYEQYF,TGTGCCAGTAGGGGACAGGGGGCGAGCTCCTACGAGCAGTACTTC
TRBJ2-1,NA,TRBV29-1,NA,CSVGDNEQFF,TGCAGCGTTGGCGACAATGAGCAGTTCTTC
TRBJ2-1,NA,TRBV4-1,NA,CASRNAGEQFF,TGCGCCAGCAGAAATGCAGGGGAGCAGTTCTTC
TRBJ1-5,NA,TRBV30,NA,CAWSDSTGNQPQHF,TGTGCCTGGAGTGATTCCACAGGCAATCAGCCCCAGCATTTT
TRBJ1-1,TRBD1,TRBV5-1,NA,CASSGGQGITEAFF,TGCGCCAGCAGCGGGGGACAGGGTATTACTGAAGCTTTCTTT
TRBJ2-5,TRBD2,TRBV2,few,CASSEGLAVETQYF,TGTGCCAGCAGTGAAGGACTAGCGGTGGAGACCCAGTACTTC
TRBJ2-5,NA,TRBV2,NA,CASRNPRDSSGIQETQYF,TGTGCCAGCAGGAATCCTAGGGACAGTAGCGGGATCCAAGAGACCCAGTACTTC
TRBJ1-1,NA,TRBV5-1,NA,CASSLGGQNTEAFF,TGCGCCAGCAGCTTGGGGGGACAGAACACTGAAGCTTTCTTT
TRBJ2-1,TRBD2,TRBV4-3,NA,CASSQDRLAGAYNEQFF,TGCGCCAGCAGCCAAGATCGACTAGCGGGTGCCTACAATGAGCAGTTCTTC
TRBJ1-5,TRBD1,TRBV24-1,NA,CATSVSRGHNQPQHF,TGTGCCACCAGTGTGTCCAGGGGGCACAATCAGCCCCAGCATTTT
TRBJ2-1,TRBD2,TRBV24-1,NA,CATSGADSGRSIDEQFF,TGTGCCACCAGTGGCGCGGATAGCGGGAGGTCTATAGATGAGCAGTTCTTC
TRBJ2-1,TRBD2,TRBV6-5,NA,CASSYDFLAAYNEQFF,TGTGCCAGCAGTTACGATTTTCTAGCGGCCTACAATGAGCAGTTCTTC
TRBJ2-1,NA,TRBV21-1,NA,CASSKGLAGEDNEQFF,TGTGCCAGCAGCAAAGGTCTGGCGGGAGAGGACAATGAGCAGTTCTTC
TRBJ2-2,TRBD1,TRBV5-8,NA,CASSLGTGLAPNTGELFF,TGTGCCAGCAGCTTGGGGACAGGGTTAGCGCCGAACACCGGGGAGCTGTTTTTT
TRBJ1-4,TRBD1,TRBV7-2,few,CASSRTGTGAEKLFF,TGTGCCAGCAGCAGGACCGGGACAGGGGCTGAAAAACTGTTTTTT
TRBJ1-2,TRBD1,TRBV5-1,NA,CASGQGAHTSTF,TGCGCCAGCGGACAGGGGGCCCACACCAGCACCTTC
TRBJ2-1,NA,TRBV7-9,NA,CASSPITDMGEQFF,TGTGCCAGCAGCCCCATAACGGATATGGGCGAGCAGTTCTTC
TRBJ1-1,NA,TRBV30,NA,CAWDRLGTEAFF,TGTGCCTGGGACAGGCTCGGCACTGAAGCTTTCTTT
TRBJ2-7,NA,TRBV12-3/TRBV12-4,NA,CASSLPQSYEQYF,TGTGCCAGCAGTTTGCCCCAGTCCTACGAGCAGTACTTC
TRBJ2-7,TRBD1,TRBV7-9,NA,CASSRGPYEQYF,TGTGCCAGCTCCAGGGGGCCCTACGAGCAGTACTTC
TRBJ2-5,NA,TRBV30,few,CAWSALTPGETQYF,TGTGCCTGGAGTGCCCTGACCCCGGGGGAGACCCAGTACTTC
TRBJ1-2,NA,TRBV24-1,NA,CATSDGPRGYGYTF,TGTGCCACCAGTGACGGCCCGCGAGGGTATGGCTACACCTTC
TRBJ2-2,NA,TRBV27,NA,CASSYRTVTGELFF,TGTGCCAGCAGTTACAGGACAGTCACCGGGGAGCTGTTTTTT
TRBJ1-3,NA,TRBV7-2,NA,CASSLGFGSGNTIYF,TGTGCCAGCAGCTTAGGGTTCGGGTCTGGAAACACCATATATTTT
TRBJ2-3,TRBD2,TRBV4-1,NA,CASRRASKRGGGTQYF,TGCGCCAGCAGGAGAGCTTCCAAGCGGGGGGGAGGTACGCAGTATTTT
TRBJ2-7,NA,TRBV6-5,NA,CASQDSLSYEQYF,TGTGCCAGCCAGGACAGCCTCTCCTACGAGCAGTACTTC
TRBJ1-5,NA,TRBV28,NA,CASSPHRDNQPQHF,TGTGCCAGCAGTCCCCACAGGGACAATCAGCCCCAGCATTTT
TRBJ1-1,NA,TRBV28,NA,CASSLFGEGNTEAFF,TGTGCCAGCAGTTTATTCGGGGAGGGTAACACTGAAGCTTTCTTT
TRBJ2-3,NA,TRBV27,NA,CASSSPTSVSTDTQYF,TGTGCCAGCAGTTCCCCGACTAGTGTAAGCACAGATACGCAGTATTTT
TRBJ1-2,NA,TRBV5-4,once,CASSLSERGYTF,TGTGCCAGCAGCTTGTCCGAGCGGGGCTACACCTTC
TRBJ1-5,NA,TRBV19,once,CASSSEGGPQHF,TGTGCCAGTAGTTCGGAGGGAGGGCCCCAGCATTTT
TRBJ1-1,TRBD1,TRBV5-1,NA,CASSLRTGGLKTEAFF,TGCGCCAGCAGCCTTCGGACAGGGGGCCTGAAGACTGAAGCTTTCTTT
TRBJ1-1,TRBD1,TRBV19,NA,CASSIEAGGITEAFF,TGTGCCAGTAGTATAGAGGCAGGGGGCATCACTGAAGCTTTCTTT
TRBJ2-3,NA,TRBV7-2,NA,CASSGASTDTQYF,TGTGCCAGCAGCGGGGCTAGCACAGATACGCAGTATTTT
TRBJ1-1,TRBD1,TRBV29-1,NA,CSVGQGARVDTEAFF,TGCAGCGTCGGACAGGGGGCCAGGGTAGACACTGAAGCTTTCTTT
TRBJ2-7,TRBD1,TRBV5-6,NA,CASSLSRDRPSYEQYF,TGTGCCAGCAGCTTGAGCCGGGACAGACCATCCTACGAGCAGTACTTC
TRBJ2-2,TRBD2,TRBV7-9,NA,CASSNTSGRNTGELFF,TGTGCCAGCAGCAACACTAGCGGGAGAAACACCGGGGAGCTGTTTTTT
TRBJ1-6,NA,TRBV5-1,NA,CASSLNRAKEDNSPLHF,TGCGCCAGCAGCTTAAACAGGGCGAAGGAGGATAATTCACCCCTCCACTTT
TRBJ1-2,TRBD1,TRBV10-3,NA,CAIRGQGVYGYTF,TGTGCCATCAGGGGACAGGGGGTCTATGGCTACACCTTC
TRBJ2-1,TRBD2,TRBV7-2,NA,CASSLETSGSHEQFF,TGTGCCAGCAGCTTAGAGACTAGCGGGTCCCATGAGCAGTTCTTC
TRBJ1-2,TRBD1,TRBV2,NA,CASSETGVDYGYTF,TGTGCCAGCAGTGAGACAGGGGTCGACTATGGCTACACCTTC
TRBJ1-1,NA,TRBV7-8,NA,CASSLATGVTEAFF,TGTGCCAGCAGCTTAGCTACGGGGGTCACTGAAGCTTTCTTT
TRBJ2-3,NA,TRBV7-2,few,CASSSTGLPDTQYF,TGTGCCAGCAGCTCAACAGGGCTCCCAGATACGCAGTATTTT
TRBJ1-2,NA,TRBV20-1,NA,CSASRGNSYTF,TGCAGTGCTAGCAGGGGCAATAGCTACACCTTC
TRBJ1-2,NA,TRBV7-9,NA,CASSAEIGAGGYTF,TGTGCCAGCAGCGCCGAAATAGGGGCAGGGGGCTACACCTTC
TRBJ2-1,TRBD1,TRBV19,NA,CASSPDRGHLNEQFF,TGTGCCAGTAGTCCAGACAGGGGACACCTCAATGAGCAGTTCTTC